This T cell receptor (beta chain) is drawn from a study of cytomegalovirus exposure and HLA in healthy donors. Donors counted as nominally healthy when sampled, yet unrecorded immune exposures were likely. As for this clone: Its antigen is still unknown.

The germline gives CDR1 MNHEY, CDR2 SMNVEV (reference sequence). CDR3 size: 15 residues. Deletions cut 2 bases from V and 4 bases from J, with 12 bases between. Study outcomes and limitations: Versus the roughly 700-donor mean, an Asian-associated ancestry cluster reportedly showed fewer N-insertions in a later analysis. Among the most significant clusters, several appeared linked to common viral pathogens in a later analysis.

A multiplex PCR was run with 60 Vbeta primers and 13 Jbeta primers. In the authors' workflow: Unique TCR beta chains numbered approximately 80 million in a later analysis, with around 10 million shared. Measured with immunoSEQ multiplex PCR; TCRdb has only the in-frame clones, and not every one. For V, J and clone size, that table is used; D and trimming come from the DNA. This sample has under 200,000 clones, with 68% found just once. Sequencing was performed on PBMCs. This rearrangement joins TRBV27 to TRBJ2-1; D not certain. This receptor was taken from a man aged 45-65 years in good health and CMV-seronegative. CDR3 protein: CASSLGHPGYNEQFF. The CDR3 DNA is TGTGCCAGCAGTTTAGGCCATCCCGGGTACAATGAGCAGTTCTTC.